This TCR beta chain was captured in a study of blood T cell repertoires in COVID-19. Study as a whole: PBMCs, B-cell-depleted T cells, or T cells were the source of the cDNA or gDNA that made up the material.

This clone was observed a handful of times. Clones were read by immunoSEQ multiplex PCR, and TCRdb kept only the in-frame ones, dropping some. The table shows a few hundred thousand clones, with around 84% occurring only once. The CDR3 consists of 14 residues. Germline CDR1 and CDR2: ENHRY and SYGVKD. The V gene lost 3 bases and the J gene lost 5 bases, with 13 bases spanning the gap. The TCR originated in a woman aged 45-65 years who had been exposed to COVID-19. The chain joins TRBV10-3 to TRBJ2-5; unclear D gene. The sample taken for sequencing was PBMCs or T cells enriched from blood (not recorded which). The CDR3 spells CAISENGLWETQYF. The CDR3 nucleotides are TGTGCCATCAGTGAAAATGGGCTTTGGGAGACCCAGTACTTC.